This TCR beta chain was recovered during a study of beta chain features in type 1 diabetes. Study overall: Investigators examined 107,917,701 sorted cells across all samples. Findings and caveats of the study: Within each of all four CD4+ subsets, Type 1 diabetes patients had TCRB CDR3s that were moderately but significantly shorter. Among type 1 diabetes patients, VDJ junctions had fewer insertions and more deletions. The naive, central memory and Treg TCRB repertoires looked more alike in patients than they did in healthy donors.

Germline CDR1 reads SGHNT; CDR2 reads YYREEE (reference sequence). Trimming took 1 base from V and 1 from J, leaving 2 bases between them. This CDR3 is built from 13 residues. Averaging approximately 0.11 L, one heparinised blood draw was given by each donor. The study reverse transcribed the entire isolated RNA, so it sequenced expressed TCRB transcripts. Libraries were prepared by immunoSEQ multiplex PCR; TCRdb keeps only in-frame clonotypes and omits some of them. The sample consists of about 640,000 clones, about an eighth of them appearing once. There are a few counts of this clone. Its specificity is unknown. Other DNA sequences of this sample code for an identical CDR3.

The sequence was obtained from a man aged 30-40 years with type 1 diabetes. The specimen sequenced was naive CD4+ T cells from blood. The V call is TRBV5-4, the J call TRBJ2-2; D not resolved. CDR3 region: CASSLQNTGELFF. The CDR3 bases are TGTGCCAGCAGCTTGCAGAACACCGGGGAGCTGTTTTTT.